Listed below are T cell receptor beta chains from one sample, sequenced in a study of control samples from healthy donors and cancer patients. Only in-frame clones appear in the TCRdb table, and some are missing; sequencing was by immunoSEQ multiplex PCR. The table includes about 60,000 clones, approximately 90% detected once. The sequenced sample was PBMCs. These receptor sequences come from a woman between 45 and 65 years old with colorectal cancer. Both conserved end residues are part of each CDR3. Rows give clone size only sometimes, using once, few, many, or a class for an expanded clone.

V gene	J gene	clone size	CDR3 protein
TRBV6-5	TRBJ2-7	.	CASSYSERGEQYF
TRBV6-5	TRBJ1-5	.	CASAGFEQQPQHF
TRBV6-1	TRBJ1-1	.	CASSDTAMNTEAFF
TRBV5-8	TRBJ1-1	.	CASSSGWENTEAFF
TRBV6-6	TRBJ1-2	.	CASSDGQYYGYTF
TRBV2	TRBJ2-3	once	CASSDSGPDTQYF
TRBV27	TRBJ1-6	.	CASSHGQNYNSPLHF
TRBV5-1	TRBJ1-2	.	CASSLGSVYGYTF
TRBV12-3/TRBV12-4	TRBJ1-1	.	CASSGQLNTEAFF
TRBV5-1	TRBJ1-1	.	CASSLLDRGTEAFF
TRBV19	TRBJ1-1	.	CASSITARDTEAFF
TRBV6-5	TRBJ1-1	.	CASSGQGNTEAFF
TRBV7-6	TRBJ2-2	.	CASSLRTDTGELFF
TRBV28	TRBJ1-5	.	CASSPLNQGGNQPQHF
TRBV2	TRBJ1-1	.	CASSQPNTEAFF
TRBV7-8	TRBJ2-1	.	CASSLGASGGLYNEQFF
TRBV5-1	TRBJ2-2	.	CASSSTSGGVNTGELFF
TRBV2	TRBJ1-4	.	CASSWGAANEKLFF
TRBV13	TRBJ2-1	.	CASSFGRVGKFF
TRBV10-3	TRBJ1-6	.	CAISPSLSSPLHF
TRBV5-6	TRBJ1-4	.	CASSLSDRDWEKLFF
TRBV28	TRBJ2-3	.	CASSPSQGRSTDTQYF
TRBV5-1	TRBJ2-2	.	CASSPRTSGSSGELFF
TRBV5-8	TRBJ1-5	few	CASSLEEGFMINQPQHF
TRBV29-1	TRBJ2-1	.	CSVDRPNYNEQFF
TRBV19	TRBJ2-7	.	CASSIFVGGPYEQYF
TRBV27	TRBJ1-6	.	CASGTGVASPLHF
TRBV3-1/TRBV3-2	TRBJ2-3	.	CASSQVWDRGMKDTQYF
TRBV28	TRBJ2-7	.	CASSLSSYVYEQYF
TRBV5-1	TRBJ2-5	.	CASSPNTNQETQYF
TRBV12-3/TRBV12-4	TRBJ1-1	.	CAGSSTGGTEAFF
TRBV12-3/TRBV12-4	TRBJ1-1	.	CASTGTENTEAFF
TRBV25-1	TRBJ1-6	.	CASSARDGVNSPLHF
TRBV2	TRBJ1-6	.	CASRGPYNSPLHF
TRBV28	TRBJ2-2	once	CASRYLAGGPGELFF
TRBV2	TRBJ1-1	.	CASSGTEAFF
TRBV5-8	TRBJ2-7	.	CASSLGTYEQYF
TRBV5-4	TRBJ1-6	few	CASSRTSGQGYSPLHF
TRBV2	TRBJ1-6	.	CASSPQGGRNSPLHF
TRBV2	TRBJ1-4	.	CASSEGKLPTNEKLFF
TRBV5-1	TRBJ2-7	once	CASSRGAGGPGVQYF
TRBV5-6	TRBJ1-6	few	CASSPNGQASNSPLHF
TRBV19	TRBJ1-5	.	CASSLGADQPQHF
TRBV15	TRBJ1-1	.	CATSRARAPEAFF
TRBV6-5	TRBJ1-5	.	CASKVGNQPQHF
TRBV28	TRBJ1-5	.	CASSLLRLAQGSNQPQHF